This T cell receptor beta chain is drawn from a study of T-cell memory formation after mild COVID-19. V gave up 6 bases and J gave up 5 bases, with 13 bases separating them. The CDR3 sequence is 13 residues long. Germline CDR1 and CDR2: ENHRY and SYGVKD. MiXCR was run by TCRdb on the 5' RACE reads, yielding one entry per CDR3 protein. In the table there are 300,000 to 350,000 distinct CDR3 sequences, roughly 13% of which are singletons. This TCR derives from a man younger than 35 who had mild COVID-19 (a few samples of this study predate the infection). Cell type and time point are not known. The sequenced material came from PBMCs or a T cell subset sorted from them (not recorded which). V and J are TRBV10-3 and TRBJ2-5, with D possibly matching TRBD1 (6 bases). The CDR3 spells CAIRDGQSETQYF. The CDR3 DNA reads as TGTGCCATCAGAGACGGACAGTCCGAGACCCAGTACTTC.